The next 32 T cell receptor beta chains were all read from a single sample in a study of blood T cell repertoires in COVID-19. Method: immunoSEQ multiplex PCR; TCRdb's copy keeps in-frame clones and lacks some. The repertoire consists of approximately 390,000 clones, with roughly 86% occurring once and the leading ten covering around 2.1%. Sequenced: PBMCs or T cells enriched from blood (not recorded which). These TCRs come from a woman between 40 and 50 years old with acute COVID-19.

This chain joins TRBV30 and TRBJ1-1, with 12 bases aligning to TRBD1. The CDR3 totals 19 residues. V was pared by 0 bases and J by 5 bases, with 16 bases of the junction left unmatched. Germline-derived CDR1 and CDR2 are GTSNPN and SVGIG (reference sequence). The chain's CDR3 is CAWSVLGYGTGGVRTEAFF. In DNA, the CDR3 is TGTGCCTGGAGTGTATTGGGGTACGGGACAGGGGGCGTACGGACTGAAGCTTTCTTT. Variable domain in full (rest from reference TRBV30 and TRBJ1-1): SQTIHQWPATLVQPVGSPLSLECTVEGTSNPNLYWYRQAAGRGLQLLFYSVGIGQISSEVPQNLSASRPQDRQFILSSKKLLLSDSGFYLCAWSVLGYGTGGVRTEAFFGQGTRLTVV.

This chain links TRBV19 with TRBJ1-1, with D possibly matching TRBD1 (6 bases). The CDR3 totals 14 residues. With 5 bases removed from V and 7 bases from J, the gap between germline ends came to 17 bases. The germline V gene has CDR1 LNHDA and CDR2 SQIVND (reference sequence). The CDR3: CASSPSDSLFEAFF. CDR3 nucleotides: TGTGCCAGTAGTCCCTCGGACAGCCTATTTGAAGCTTTCTTT. Looking up the rest from reference TRBV19 and TRBJ1-1 gives the full variable domain: DGGITQSPKYLFRKEGQNVTLSCEQNLNHDAMYWYRQDPGQGLRLIYYSQIVNDFQKGDIAEGYSVSREKKESFPLTVTSAQKNPTAFYLCASSPSDSLFEAFFGQGTRLTVV.

This chain uses TRBV12-3 or TRBV12-4 with TRBJ1-1; 7 bases match TRBD1. Germline trimming cut 4 bases from V and 9 bases from J; bases unmatched to any gene: 5. CDR3 length equals 12 residues. CDR3 sequence reads: CASSSKQGKAFF. DNA of the CDR3: TGTGCCAGCAGTTCGAAACAGGGGAAAGCTTTCTTT.

The table lists this clone with a count of one. V usage is TRBV3-1 (or the pseudogene TRBV3-2) and J usage is TRBJ1-2, with a weak D call TRBD1 (6 bases). Per germline, CDR1 LGHDT and CDR2 YNNKEL (reference sequence). V was cut by 3 bases and J by 4 bases, with 18 bases left in between. This CDR3 comprises 16 residues. CDR3 in amino acids: CASSHNPGQNIYGYTF. The CDR3 DNA is TGTGCCAGCAGCCATAACCCGGGACAAAACATCTATGGCTACACCTTC.

The rearrangement uses TRBV7-6 and TRBJ2-2; a weak D match, TRBD1 (6 bases). This CDR3 region has 15 residues. With 5 bases removed from V and 6 bases from J, the gap between germline ends came to 16 bases. Germline CDR1 SGHVS, CDR2 FNYEAQ. Written as DNA, the CDR3 is TGTGCCAGCAGCCCGAACAGGGTGGCGGCCGGGGAGCTGTTTTTT. Translated: CASSPNRVAAGELFF.

The chain has TRBV25-1 and TRBJ1-4; D ambiguous. Trimming removed 6 bases from V and 7 bases from J, with 15 bases in between. Germline values: CDR1 MGHDK, CDR2 SYGVNS. The CDR3 is made up of 14 amino acids. CDR3 residues: CASRDRVVSEKLFF. The CDR3 coding sequence is TGTGCCAGCAGGGATCGGGTCGTCAGTGAAAAACTGTTTTTT.

Here the CDR3 DNA reads TGTGCCAGCAGCCCGGCGGGACAGAGGGACACCATATATTTT. Protein product: CASSPAGQRDTIYF. V gene TRBV11-2 combines with J gene TRBJ1-3, with 7 bases that match TRBD1. CDR3 size: 14 residues. Germline assignment: CDR1 SGHAT and CDR2 FQNNGV. The J segment lost 8 bases and the V segment lost 5 bases, leaving 9 bases of the junction unmatched.

The gene calls are TRBV21-1 and TRBJ1-2; the tabulated D call, TRBD1, remains unverified against the DNA. TRBV21-1 is designated a pseudogene. The CDR3 runs to 18 residues. The DNA for the CDR3 is TGTGCCAGCAGCACCCGAGGGACAGGGGCTTCCCTGAACTATGGCTACACCTTC. Encoded protein: CASSTRGTGASLNYGYTF.

The V and J genes are TRBV9 and TRBJ2-7; a possible D gene is TRBD2 (5 bases). V was shortened by 0 bases and J by 5 bases, with 12 bases between the two germline ends. Per the germline V gene, CDR1 is SGDLS and CDR2 is YYNGEE. This CDR3 comprises 14 residues. The CDR3 sequence: CASSVDEGYDEQYF. The CDR3 region has the DNA TGTGCCAGCAGCGTAGATGAGGGTTACGACGAGCAGTACTTC.

This chain uses TRBV5-4 with TRBJ1-1; perhaps TRBD1 as D (5 bases). The CDR3 covers 14 residues. The germline V and J ends were trimmed by 1 base and 4 bases, with 11 bases remaining between them. CDR1 is SGHNT, CDR2 YYREEE, per germline (reference sequence). The CDR3 region has the DNA TGTGCCAGCAGCTTGAGACGGGGGGGCACTGAAGCTTTCTTT. Translated, it gives CASSLRRGGTEAFF. Full variable domain (rest looked up from reference TRBV5-4 and TRBJ1-1): ETGVTQSPTHLIKTRGQQVTLRCSSQSGHNTVSWYQQALGQGPQFIFQYYREEENGRGNFPPRFSGLQFPNYSSELNVNALELDDSALYLCASSLRRGGTEAFFGQGTRLTVV.

V is TRBV3-1 (or the pseudogene TRBV3-2) and J is TRBJ2-3; tentatively, D is TRBD2 (5 bases). From germline, CDR1 is LGHDT and CDR2 YNNKEL (reference sequence). The CDR3 runs 14 residues. The V gene lost 5 bases and the J gene lost 5 bases, with 14 bases spanning the gap. Here the CDR3 DNA reads TGTGCCAGCAGCATCGCAGCCGGAGGAGATACGCAGTATTTT. Protein sequence: CASSIAAGGDTQYF.

The genes are TRBV9 and TRBJ2-2; possible D gene TRBD1, 5 bases. Between the trimmed V and J ends, which lost 2 bases and 7 bases, there was a span of 6 bases. CDR1 is SGDLS and CDR2 is YYNGEE in the germline V gene. CDR3 size: 12 residues. The CDR3 bases are TGTGCCAGCAGCGTCGACAGCGGGGAGCTGTTTTTT. It codes for CASSVDSGELFF.

This rearrangement joins TRBV5-1 to TRBJ1-2; 9 positions match TRBD1. V trimming: 0 bases; J trimming: 8 bases; junction bases outside the gene matches: 8. Germline CDR1 is SGHRS and CDR2 is YFSETQ. The CDR3 is made up of 15 amino acids. The CDR3 coding sequence is TGCGCCAGCAGCTTGGTCGGGACAGGGATCTGGGGCTACACCTTC. Its translation is CASSLVGTGIWGYTF.

The J gene is TRBJ2-6, the V gene TRBV9; 9 nucleotides line up with TRBD1. Looked up from germline, CDR1 is SGDLS and CDR2 is YYNGEE. The CDR3 loop spans 17 amino acids. The V segment lost 3 bases and the J segment 0 bases; nucleotides outside the gene matches: 4. DNA for the CDR3: TGTGCCAGCAGCGCCCGACAGGGGGACTCTGGGGCCAACGTCCTGACTTTC. This gives the protein CASSARQGDSGANVLTF.

This sequence joins TRBV6-2 or TRBV6-3 and TRBJ1-1; D is ambiguous. CDR1 is MNHEY, CDR2 SVGEGT, per germline. V was trimmed by 1 base and J by 0 bases, leaving 15 bases between them. CDR3 length: 17 amino acids. This chain's CDR3 is CASSYWYLGSMNTEAFF. In DNA form, the CDR3 reads TGTGCCAGCAGTTACTGGTATCTGGGCAGCATGAACACTGAAGCTTTCTTT.

The CDR3 here is CASSQDASGGLEQFF. DNA of the CDR3: TGCGCCAGCAGCCAAGATGCGAGCGGGGGGTTGGAGCAGTTCTTC. The gene calls are TRBV4-1 and TRBJ2-1; 9 nucleotides agree with TRBD2. The CDR3 sequence is 15 residues long. The germline gives CDR1 MGHRA, CDR2 YSYEKL. V was clipped by 0 bases and J by 10 bases; unmatched bases: 7.

The gene calls are TRBV28 and TRBJ1-2; TRBD1 matches 9 bases. CDR3 length equals 14 residues. From germline, CDR1 is MDHEN and CDR2 SYDVKM. J lost 6 bases, V lost 2 bases, and 4 bases had no gene match. CDR3 sequence reads: CASSLAGTGNGYTF. As DNA, the CDR3 is TGTGCCAGCAGTTTAGCCGGGACAGGGAATGGCTACACCTTC.

The chain recombines TRBV5-6 with TRBJ1-1; D not certain. This CDR3 is built from 14 residues. V was trimmed by 5 bases and J by 5 bases, leaving 16 bases between them. Per the germline V gene, CDR1 is SGHDT and CDR2 is YYEEEE. CDR3 loop: CASRPIEGSTEAFF. The CDR3 nucleotides read TGTGCCAGCAGACCAATTGAGGGTTCGACTGAAGCTTTCTTT.

This chain connects TRBV19 to TRBJ2-7, with 7 positions matching TRBD1. Losses at the gene ends were 3 bases for V and 5 bases for J; bases not matched to a gene: 4. Germline assignment: CDR1 LNHDA and CDR2 SQIVND (reference sequence). The CDR3 length is 13 residues. As DNA, the CDR3 is TGTGCCAGTAGTATCCCGACAGGGAACGAGCAGTACTTC. Translated, it gives CASSIPTGNEQYF.

The chain recombines TRBV7-6 with TRBJ2-1; 13 bases map to TRBD2. The CDR3 is 17 amino acids. Germline CDR1 reads SGHVS; CDR2 reads FNYEAQ. J gave up 4 bases and V 2 bases, and 5 bases lay outside the gene matches. Here the CDR3 reads CASSLNGLAGVYNEQFF. In DNA, the CDR3 is TGTGCCAGCAGCTTAAACGGACTAGCGGGGGTATACAATGAGCAGTTCTTC.

V is TRBV5-5 and J is TRBJ2-3; the match to TRBD1 covers 8 bases. The V gene end was trimmed by 0 bases and the J gene end by 4 bases; junction bases not matched to a gene: 4. This CDR3 comprises 15 residues. CDR1 is SGHKS and CDR2 is YYEKEE in the germline V gene (reference sequence). CDR3 nucleotides: TGTGCCAGCAGCTTGGCCGGGACAGGTCCAGATACGCAGTATTTT. It codes for CASSLAGTGPDTQYF.

The V gene is TRBV7-9, the J gene TRBJ2-5, with TRBD2 matching over 11 bases. V lost 2 bases to trimming and J lost 4 bases; unmatched junction nucleotides: 3. This CDR3 comprises 15 residues. Per the germline V gene, CDR1 is SEHNR and CDR2 is FQNEAQ (reference sequence). CDR3 nucleotides: TGTGCCAGCAGCTTACTAGCGGGGGGCGGAGAGACCCAGTACTTC. This encodes CASSLLAGGGETQYF.

The chain carries TRBV13 and TRBJ2-7; D may be TRBD1 (5 bases). This CDR3 comprises 14 residues. Germline-derived CDR1 and CDR2 are PRHDT and FYEKMQ (reference sequence). Trimming left V 5 bases short and J 4 bases short, with 15 bases between. CDR3: CASSHRQGMYEQYF. In DNA, the CDR3 is TGTGCCAGCAGCCATCGCCAGGGTATGTACGAGCAGTACTTC.

The chain combines TRBV19 with TRBJ2-2; TRBD2 is a possible D gene (5 bases). CDR3 length equals 13 residues. The V gene lost 1 base and the J gene lost 5 bases, with 5 bases spanning the gap. Germline CDR1 and CDR2: LNHDA and SQIVND (reference sequence). Written as DNA, the CDR3 is TGTGCCAGTAGTATAGGGAGGACCGGGGAGCTGTTTTTT. This encodes CASSIGRTGELFF.

The CDR3 DNA is TGTGCCAGCTCACCCACCGGCTACGAGCAGTACTTC. Encoded protein: CASSPTGYEQYF. The chain has TRBV18 and TRBJ2-7, with D uncertain. Trimming left V 3 bases short and J 3 bases short, with 6 bases between. Germline V gene sequence: CDR1 KGHSH, CDR2 LQKENI. The CDR3 consists of 12 residues. Based on the CDR3 plus reference TRBV18 and TRBJ2-7, the full variable domain is NAGVMQNPRHLVRRRGQEARLRCSPMKGHSHVYWYRQLPEEGLKFMVYLQKENIIDESGMPKERFSAEFPKEGPSILRIQQVVRGDSAAYFCASSPTGYEQYFGPGTRLTVT.

This clone has a single count. J is TRBJ2-3 and V is TRBV5-1, with 9 bases fitting TRBD1. This CDR3 is 15 amino acids long. Germline loops: CDR1 SGHRS, CDR2 YFSETQ. Losses at the gene ends were 4 bases for V and 4 bases for J; bases not matched to a gene: 7. CDR3 amino acids: CASSPDRGRPDTQYF. For the CDR3, the DNA is TGCGCCAGCAGCCCGGACAGGGGACGACCAGATACGCAGTATTTT.

The chain recombines TRBV3-1 (or the pseudogene TRBV3-2) with TRBJ2-2; tentative D call: TRBD1 (6 bases). V lost 4 bases and J 5 bases, leaving 11 bases between the germline ends. The CDR3 length is 14 residues. Germline V gives CDR1 LGHDT, CDR2 YNNKEL (reference sequence). The DNA for the CDR3 is TGTGCCAGCAGCCTCAGGGGAAGTACCGGGGAGCTGTTTTTT. Translated, it gives CASSLRGSTGELFF.

The rearrangement joins TRBV18 to TRBJ2-7; TRBD1 agrees at 8 bases. This CDR3 is 14 amino acids long. Germline trimming cut 3 bases from V and 2 bases from J; bases unmatched to any gene: 3. Germline-derived CDR1 and CDR2 are KGHSH and LQKENI. The CDR3 region has the DNA TGTGCCAGCTCACCTAGGGACAGGCCCTACGAGCAGTACTTC. Its protein is CASSPRDRPYEQYF.

The J gene is TRBJ1-3, the V gene TRBV5-8; 9 bases are a match to TRBD1. Germline V gene lookup returns CDR1 SGHTS and CDR2 YDEGEE. This CDR3 region has 15 residues. V lost 3 bases and J lost 3; bases outside the gene matches: 4. The CDR3 DNA sequence: TGTGCCAGCAGCTGGGGACAGGGTGGTGGAAACACCATATATTTT. Its translation: CASSWGQGGGNTIYF.

The chain links TRBV5-4 to TRBJ1-1; D unresolved. Trimming left V 0 bases short and J 3 bases short, with 9 bases between. This CDR3 has 14 residues. Per germline, CDR1 SGHNT and CDR2 YYREEE (reference sequence). CDR3 in DNA: TGTGCCAGCAGCTTGGGGCAGTTGGACACTGAAGCTTTCTTT. This codes for CASSLGQLDTEAFF.

J is TRBJ2-3 and V is TRBV4-2; 9 nucleotides match TRBD1. J was trimmed by 4 bases and V by 3 bases; bases with no gene match: 8. The CDR3 has 16 residues. Germline CDR1 reads LGHNA; CDR2 reads YNFKEQ. DNA for the CDR3: TGTGCCAGCAGCCACCGCCCGGGACAGGGCCCAGATACGCAGTATTTT. It yields the protein CASSHRPGQGPDTQYF.

This clone was found once. This rearrangement joins TRBV5-6 to TRBJ1-5; D is possibly TRBD1 (5 bases). The CDR3 has 14 residues. Trimming removed 4 bases from V and 5 bases from J, with 13 bases in between. The V gene's germline CDR1 is SGHDT and CDR2 YYEEEE. The DNA of the CDR3 is TGTGCCAGCAGCCGTCGACAGTTGTATCAGCCCCAGCATTTT. The encoded protein is CASSRRQLYQPQHF. The complete variable domain, with remaining parts taken from reference TRBV5-6 and TRBJ1-5, reads DAGVTQSPTHLIKTRGQQVTLRCSPKSGHDTVSWYQQALGQGPQFIFQYYEEEERQRGNFPDRFSGHQFPNYSSELNVNALLLGDSALYLCASSRRQLYQPQHFGDGTRLSIL.